Presented here are 27 T cell receptor beta chains from one specimen sequenced in a study of graft-versus-host responses after intestinal transplantation. Antigens for these TCRs are unknown. Here immunoSEQ multiplex PCR was the method, and the copy in TCRdb shows in-frame clones only, minus some. This sample has more than 95,000 clones, with about 90% found just once. The sequencing used unstimulated CD4+ T cells sorted from spleen or lymph node cells, collected before intestinal transplant. The receptors originated from a human donor who received an intestinal transplant.

The chain carries TRBV4-1 and TRBJ2-7, with D possibly being TRBD2 (5 bases). The CDR3 is 13 residues long. V was pared by 1 base and J by 5 bases, with 9 bases between. Germline V CDR1 and CDR2: MGHRA, YSYEKL. CDR3: CASSQGTVHEQYF. CDR3 DNA sequence: TGCGCCAGCAGCCAAGGGACTGTACACGAGCAGTACTTC.

This clone is a singleton in its sample. The chain couples TRBV13 to TRBJ1-5; D may be TRBD1 (6 bases). The CDR3 covers 16 residues. V was shortened by 1 base and J by 0 bases, with 10 bases between the two germline ends. Germline CDR1 reads PRHDT; CDR2 reads FYEKMQ (reference sequence). DNA of the CDR3: TGTGCCAGCAGCTTAGCGCGACAGGTTAGCAATCAGCCCCAGCATTTT. Its protein is CASSLARQVSNQPQHF.

CDR3 residues: CASSLGAGLAAYEQYF. Written as DNA, the CDR3 is TGTGCCAGCAGCTTAGGAGCGGGACTAGCGGCCTACGAGCAGTACTTC. The chain uses TRBV11-2 and TRBJ2-7, with TRBD2 identical over 11 bases. CDR1 is SGHAT and CDR2 is FQNNGV in the germline V gene. The CDR3 sequence is 16 residues long. V lost 1 base to trimming and J lost 2 bases; unmatched junction nucleotides: 4.

Only a few counts were recorded for this clone. The chain links TRBV6-1 to TRBJ2-5, with 7 bases that match TRBD2. This CDR3 is built from 16 residues. J lost 4 bases, V lost 4 bases, and 12 bases had no gene match. Germline CDR1 MNHNS, CDR2 SASEGT. In DNA form, the CDR3 reads TGTGCCAGCAGTGCTCAACCTGCGGGGGTTGGAGAGACCCAGTACTTC. This gives the protein CASSAQPAGVGETQYF.

This chain links TRBV5-4 with TRBJ1-2; D gene unclear. The CDR3 runs to 12 residues. In germline, CDR1 is SGHNT, CDR2 YYREEE (reference sequence). With 3 bases removed from V and 5 bases from J, the gap between germline ends came to 8 bases. The CDR3 region is CASSSQEYGYTF. For the CDR3, the DNA is TGTGCCAGCAGCTCCCAGGAGTATGGCTACACCTTC.

Points on this clone: A read error may account for a junction end that differs from germline. Other nucleotide sequences from this sample produce the same CDR3. The chain joins TRBV5-6 to TRBJ2-3, with TRBD1 as a possible D gene (6 bases). The length of the CDR3 is 12 residues. The germline CDR1 and CDR2 sequences are SGHDT and YYEEEE. In DNA, the CDR3 is TGCGCCAGCAGCCCCAGGGGCGGTACGCAGTATTTT. It yields the protein CASSPRGGTQYF. Looking up the rest from reference TRBV5-6 and TRBJ2-3 gives the full variable domain: DAGVTQSPTHLIKTRGQQVTLRCSPKSGHDTVSWYQQALGQGPQFIFQYYEEEERQRGNFPDRFSGHQFPNYSSELNVNALLLGDSALYLCASSPRGGTQYFGPGTRLTVL.

The CDR3 region is CASSSYRSSYNEQFF. Here the CDR3 DNA reads TGTGCCAGCAGCTCGTACCGGAGCTCCTACAATGAGCAGTTCTTC. The chain employs TRBV5-6 and TRBJ2-1; D call uncertain. The V gene lost 3 bases and the J gene lost 0 bases, with 10 bases spanning the gap. CDR1 is SGHDT, CDR2 YYEEEE, per germline. CDR3 length: 15 residues.

This clone was counted a few times. V is TRBV7-9 and J is TRBJ1-5; D gene uncertain. Germline V lookup: CDR1 SEHNR, CDR2 FQNEAQ (reference sequence). The CDR3 length is 14 residues. V lost 6 bases and J 4 bases, leaving 13 bases between the germline ends. CDR3 DNA: TGTGCCAGCAGATACTTTCTGGTTAATCAGCCCCAGCATTTT. Protein: CASRYFLVNQPQHF.

The genes are TRBV4-2 and TRBJ2-5; 16 nucleotides agree with TRBD2. V shed 1 base and J 5 bases; nucleotides not matched to a gene: 10. Germline V gene sequence: CDR1 LGHNA, CDR2 YNFKEQ. The CDR3 sequence is 19 residues long. CDR3 DNA: TGTGCCAGCAGCCAAGTGGGACAGGGACTAGCGGGGGGGCCGGAGACCCAGTACTTC. Protein product: CASSQVGQGLAGGPETQYF.

The chain joins TRBV19 to TRBJ2-1, with D possibly matching TRBD2 (7 bases). This CDR3 is 17 amino acids long. Germline V lookup: CDR1 LNHDA, CDR2 SQIVND (reference sequence). V lost 3 bases to trimming and J lost 2 bases, with 17 bases between them. The CDR3 region is CASSMRRGRGTYNEQFF. CDR3 sequence (DNA): TGTGCCAGTAGTATGAGGAGGGGGAGGGGCACCTACAATGAGCAGTTCTTC.

V and J are TRBV6-1 and TRBJ2-7, with D perhaps matching TRBD1 or TRBD2 (5 bases each). V shed 4 bases and J shed 3 bases, with 13 bases lying between them. The CDR3 has 14 residues. Looked up from germline, CDR1 is MNHNS and CDR2 is SASEGT. The CDR3 coding sequence is TGTGCCAGCAGTGTGGGACCCCCGGGCTACGAGCAGTACTTC. Its protein is CASSVGPPGYEQYF.

The genes are TRBV7-2 and TRBJ2-5; 7 bases are shared with TRBD2. The CDR3 contains 16 residues. Germline V lookup: CDR1 SGHTA, CDR2 FQGNSA. The trim removed 7 bases at V and 1 base at J, leaving 12 bases unmatched. The CDR3 DNA is TGTGCCAGCACCACCTTCACTAGCGCCCCCCAAGAGACCCAGTACTTC. It translates to CASTTFTSAPQETQYF.

The chain combines TRBV7-9 with TRBJ1-1, with D possibly matching TRBD1 (5 bases). Trimming left V 5 bases short and J 10 bases short, with 20 bases between. In germline, CDR1 is SEHNR, CDR2 FQNEAQ (reference sequence). The CDR3 totals 14 residues. The DNA of the CDR3 is TGTGCCAGCAGCCGCCCGACAGCCCACCGGGTAGCTTTCTTT. Protein: CASSRPTAHRVAFF.

The chain joins TRBV7-3 to TRBJ2-1; D is perhaps TRBD2 (6 bases). Germline V gene sequence: CDR1 SGHTA, CDR2 FQGTGA. V shed 5 bases and J shed 1 base, with 12 bases lying between them. The CDR3 length is 15 residues. CDR3 bases: TGTGCCAGCAGCAACTCCGGAGGGTCCTACAATGAGCAGTTCTTC. Residues: CASSNSGGSYNEQFF. Full variable domain (missing parts from reference TRBV7-3 and TRBJ2-1): GAGVSQTPSNKVTEKGKYVELRCDPISGHTALYWYRQSLGQGPEFLIYFQGTGAADDSGLPNDRFFAVRPEGSVSTLKIQRTERGDSAVYLCASSNSGGSYNEQFFGPGTRLTVL.

This sequence joins TRBV9 and TRBJ1-2; 8 nucleotides line up with TRBD1. The V gene end was trimmed by 0 bases and the J gene end by 8 bases; junction bases not matched to a gene: 9. This CDR3 has 15 residues. Per germline, CDR1 SGDLS and CDR2 YYNGEE. In DNA, the CDR3 is TGTGCCAGCAGCGTAGCTGGACAGGGCGAGTGGGGCTACACCTTC. As protein: CASSVAGQGEWGYTF.

The rearrangement joins TRBV27 to TRBJ1-1; D might be TRBD1 (5 bases). The V and J ends lost 1 base and 5 bases respectively, with 17 bases between them. Germline V lookup: CDR1 MNHEY, CDR2 SMNVEV (reference sequence). The CDR3 is 16 amino acids. The DNA of the CDR3 is TGTGCCAGCAGTTTATTGCCCGCGGGGGGAGGAACTGAAGCTTTCTTT. Residues: CASSLLPAGGGTEAFF.

This clone was observed once. DNA for the CDR3: TGTGCTAGTGGTGGCACTAGCGGCCATGAGCAGTTCTTC. Protein product: CASGGTSGHEQFF. V gene TRBV12-5 combines with J gene TRBJ2-1; 8 bases are a match to TRBD2. J gave up 8 bases and V 5 bases, and 5 bases lay outside the gene matches. Germline CDR1 reads LGHNT; CDR2 reads FRNRAP. The CDR3 totals 13 residues.

This chain connects TRBV28 to TRBJ2-7; D uncertain. This CDR3 is built from 12 residues. Germline CDR1 MDHEN, CDR2 SYDVKM. Trimming took off 6 bases at V and 4 bases at J, with 10 bases between the two ends. The CDR3, as DNA: TGTGCCAGCAGACTTCTAGGGTACGAGCAGTACTTC. Protein product: CASRLLGYEQYF.

The chain has TRBV27 and TRBJ1-6, with TRBD1 identical over 7 bases. This CDR3 has 15 amino acids. Germline V gene data show CDR1 as MNHEY and CDR2 as SMNVEV (reference sequence). The J segment lost 7 bases and the V segment lost 5 bases, leaving 8 bases of the junction unmatched. The CDR3 coding sequence is TGTGCCAGCAGTCCAACCCGACAGGGAAATTCACCCCTCCACTTT. Translation gives CASSPTRQGNSPLHF.

The CDR3 is CASSAPPDRAETQYF. For the CDR3, the DNA is TGTGCCAGCAGTGCCCCTCCGGATCGTGCGGAGACCCAGTACTTC. This rearrangement joins TRBV28 to TRBJ2-5, with D unresolved. The V and J ends lost 5 bases and 5 bases respectively, with 18 bases between them. The CDR3 is 15 amino acids. In germline, CDR1 is MDHEN, CDR2 SYDVKM.

The chain employs TRBV7-9 and TRBJ1-1; D may be TRBD1 (5 bases). Trimming shortened V by 2 bases and J by 4 bases, and 11 bases separated the two germline ends. Germline CDR1 is SEHNR and CDR2 is FQNEAQ (reference sequence). CDR3 length: 14 residues. CDR3 coding DNA: TGTGCCAGCAGCTTAAAGTCTGGGGGCACTGAAGCTTTCTTT. Protein product: CASSLKSGGTEAFF.

The rearrangement uses TRBV5-1 and TRBJ2-2, with TRBD1 as a possible D gene (6 bases). V dropped 7 bases and J dropped 2 bases, with 15 bases sitting between them. This CDR3 is 15 amino acids long. CDR1 SGHRS and CDR2 YFSETQ come from the germline V gene. In nucleotides, the CDR3 is TGCGCCAGCTTCGAGGGCAGGGGAAACACCGGGGAGCTGTTTTTT. Its protein is CASFEGRGNTGELFF.

This clone was seen a single time. The rearrangement links TRBV5-1 to TRBJ2-3; D is unclear. Trimming removed 4 bases at V and 1 base at J, with 4 bases between. This CDR3 contains 12 residues. CDR1 SGHRS and CDR2 YFSETQ come from the germline V gene. The CDR3 loop is CASSGGTDTQYF. In DNA form, the CDR3 reads TGCGCCAGCAGCGGGGGCACAGATACGCAGTATTTT.

The table lists this clone with a few counts. The CDR3 DNA follows: TGTGCCAGCAAGGCGGGGGAGTCCTACGAGCAGTACTTC. This encodes CASKAGESYEQYF. The chain combines TRBV2 with TRBJ2-7, with 7 nucleotides matching TRBD2. In germline, CDR1 is SNHLY, CDR2 FYNNEI. The V segment lost 7 bases and the J segment 1 base; nucleotides outside the gene matches: 4. CDR3 length: 13 amino acids.

The chain employs TRBV7-3 and TRBJ1-1; a possible D gene is TRBD1 (5 bases). The CDR3 contains 16 residues. V dropped 3 bases and J dropped 4 bases, with 18 bases sitting between them. Germline CDR1 reads SGHTA; CDR2 reads FQGTGA. DNA for the CDR3: TGTGCCAGCAGCTTTACCTCGGGCAGGGACTTCACTGAAGCTTTCTTT. Its translation: CASSFTSGRDFTEAFF.

The J gene is TRBJ2-7, the V gene TRBV4-2, with D maybe TRBD1 (7 bases). The germline gives CDR1 LGHNA, CDR2 YNFKEQ. V was pared by 2 bases and J by 12 bases, with 23 bases between. The CDR3 runs to 15 residues. CDR3 sequence (DNA): TGTGCCAGCAGCCAATCCCAGATCGGGAGACAGGGACCGTACTTC. This codes for CASSQSQIGRQGPYF.

The rearrangement joins TRBV11-2 to TRBJ2-3; tentative D call: TRBD2 (5 bases). Germline CDR1 SGHAT, CDR2 FQNNGV. V lost 4 bases and J lost 14, with 19 bases in between. The CDR3 is 13 amino acids. This chain's CDR3 is CASSSFLATQAYF. In DNA form, the CDR3 reads TGTGCCAGCAGCTCCTTTCTAGCCACCCAGGCGTATTTT.